This paragraph reports one TCR beta chain. This sample was taken from a study of blood T cell repertoires in COVID-19. Whole-study context: Spain, Italy and the United States supplied samples that represented acute and convalescent COVID-19.

Sequencing used immunoSEQ multiplex PCR; TCRdb keeps in-frame clones, though not all of them. The sample contains some 370,000 clones, roughly four fifths of which appear only once. Germline V lookup: CDR1 MGHDK, CDR2 SYGVNS. The CDR3 extends over 14 amino acids. V dropped 3 bases and J dropped 4 bases, with 12 bases sitting between them. The study recruited people aged roughly 18 to 100 years across roughly 25 US areas. Two negative PCRs, clearance, or symptom resolution had been documented for recovered Cohort 3 donors. The sequence was obtained from a woman aged 45-65 years who had recovered from COVID-19. The chain couples TRBV25-1 to TRBJ1-1; D ambiguous. The material sequenced was PBMCs or T cells enriched from blood (not recorded which). The CDR3 spells CASSDPGVGTEAFF. The CDR3 DNA is TGTGCCAGCAGTGATCCCGGGGTTGGCACTGAAGCTTTCTTT.